The present TCR beta chain was sequenced within a study of human T cells and chemical hapten exposure. Overall study: Alopecia universalis, totalis or areata was present in patients who were mostly female. Minor volume differences among pooled libraries chiefly drove per-sample TCR yield variation.

The germline V and J ends were trimmed by 7 bases and 1 base, with 16 bases remaining between them. The germline V gene encodes CDR1 MNHNY and CDR2 SVGAGI (reference sequence). This CDR3 contains 15 residues. In its sample, this clonotype was seen a few times. Time point in this sample: pre-sensitization, week 0. The treatment denotes: therapeutic diphenylcyclopropenone sensitization with weekly scalp DPC. In the library, unique molecular identifiers were attached to individual cDNA molecules. One entry per CDR3 protein results from TCRdb running MiXCR on the RACE reads. The data contain roughly 380,000 distinct CDR3 sequences, 5% to 6.5% of them singletons.

The chain employs TRBV6-6 and TRBJ2-5; D may be TRBD1 or TRBD2 (6 bases each). The sequenced sample was whole blood, obtained in connection with sensitization to the hapten diphenylcyclopropenone (DPC). The TCR was taken from a woman in her forties or fifties with alopecia areata. Some clones in this sample may be carry-over from other donors' samples. The CDR3 DNA sequence: TGTGCCAGCATCAAGGCCGGAGGGGGCCAAGAGACCCAGTACTTC. This codes for CASIKAGGGQETQYF.